Listed below are T cell receptor beta chains from one sample, sequenced in a study of T cell changes during pregnancy in multiple sclerosis. Clones were sequenced by immunoSEQ multiplex PCR, and TCRdb holds only the in-frame ones, with some missing. The sample lists just under 65,000 clones; over 85% were seen once. Sequencing was performed on CD8+ T cells from peripheral blood mononuclear cells, taken in the second trimester of pregnancy. The receptors come from a female donor with multiple sclerosis, enrolled in a pregnancy study. CDR3s include the opening cysteine and the closing phenylalanine or tryptophan. D genes are given only for firm matches. Part of the rows lack a size; the others show once, few, many or a class for expanded clones.

TRBV6-1,TRBJ2-1,.,.,CASSEPGSYNEQFF,TGTGCCAGCAGTGAACCAGGGTCGTACAATGAGCAGTTCTTC
TRBV7-9,TRBJ1-2,.,.,CASSSPLGEDTNYGYTF,TGTGCCAGCAGCTCCCCCCTGGGGGAGGACACTAACTATGGCTACACCTTC
TRBV6-1,TRBJ1-5,TRBD1,.,CASSDGQGVAQPQHF,TGTGCCAGCAGTGATGGACAGGGGGTGGCTCAGCCCCAGCATTTT
TRBV19,TRBJ2-1,.,.,CASSMASSYNEQFF,TGTGCCAGTAGTATGGCCAGCTCCTACAATGAGCAGTTCTTC
TRBV27,TRBJ2-7,TRBD1,.,CASSLGQSYEQYF,TGTGCCAGCAGTTTGGGACAGTCCTACGAGCAGTACTTC
TRBV19,TRBJ1-1,TRBD1,.,CASSTGGSTEAFF,TGTGCCAGTAGTACAGGGGGATCCACTGAAGCTTTCTTT
TRBV2,TRBJ2-3,TRBD2,.,CASRELAVRGTDTQYF,TGTGCCAGCAGAGAACTAGCGGTCCGAGGGACAGATACGCAGTATTTT
TRBV4-1,TRBJ2-5,.,.,CASSPSRGLETQYF,TGCGCCAGCAGCCCATCCAGGGGCCTTGAGACCCAGTACTTC
TRBV19,TRBJ2-1,TRBD2,.,CASSSGGGSYNEQFF,TGTGCCAGTAGTTCGGGCGGGGGGTCTTACAATGAGCAGTTCTTC
TRBV7-9,TRBJ2-7,TRBD1,.,CASSPGTGDNEQYF,TGTGCCAGCAGCCCGGGGACAGGGGACAACGAGCAGTACTTC
TRBV2,TRBJ1-1,.,few,CASLRGMEAEAFF,TGTGCCAGCTTACGGGGGATGGAGGCTGAAGCTTTCTTT
TRBV5-1,TRBJ2-3,TRBD1,.,CASSLAGTDGYF,TGCGCCAGCAGCTTGGCCGGGACAGACGGGTATTTT
TRBV4-1,TRBJ2-3,.,.,CASSQGEGGADTQYF,TGCGCCAGCAGCCAAGGTGAAGGAGGGGCAGATACGCAGTATTTT
TRBV27,TRBJ2-1,.,once,CASSSPGAGYNEQFF,TGTGCCAGCAGTTCTCCGGGAGCCGGCTACAATGAGCAGTTCTTC
TRBV2,TRBJ1-2,.,once,CASRSVQGEDGYTF,TGTGCCAGCAGGTCCGTACAGGGAGAAGATGGCTACACCTTC
TRBV7-9,TRBJ2-2,TRBD1,.,CASSGRQGLSGELFF,TGTGCCAGCAGCGGCCGACAGGGATTATCCGGGGAGCTGTTTTTT
TRBV9,TRBJ1-1,TRBD1,few,CASSPRQGNEAFF,TGTGCCAGCAGCCCAAGACAGGGGAATGAAGCTTTCTTT
TRBV7-9,TRBJ2-3,TRBD1,.,CASSGGGTGDTQYF,TGTGCCAGCAGCGGGGGCGGGACAGGAGATACGCAGTATTTT
TRBV2,TRBJ2-5,TRBD1,.,CASRQGRETQYF,TGTGCCAGCAGACAGGGGCGGGAGACCCAGTACTTC
TRBV2,TRBJ2-4,.,.,CASSDQGGAKNIQYF,TGTGCCAGCAGTGATCAGGGGGGCGCCAAAAACATTCAGTACTTC
TRBV5-1,TRBJ2-7,TRBD2,.,CASSGREGSGEQYF,TGCGCCAGCAGCGGTCGGGAGGGTTCGGGCGAGCAGTACTTC
TRBV2,TRBJ2-1,.,.,CASSEGGGPYNEQFF,TGTGCCAGCAGTGAAGGAGGAGGACCCTACAATGAGCAGTTCTTC
TRBV6-5,TRBJ2-7,.,once,CASSDTYEQYF,TGTGCCAGCAGCGACACCTACGAGCAGTACTTC
TRBV30,TRBJ2-1,TRBD2,.,CAWSVYPPLTSGRAGNEQFF,TGTGCCTGGAGTGTATACCCGCCCCTGACTAGCGGGAGGGCGGGAAATGAGCAGTTCTTC
TRBV10-1,TRBJ2-7,TRBD1,.,CASSELPGQGDYEQYF,TGCGCCAGCAGCGAACTTCCGGGACAGGGTGACTACGAGCAGTACTTC
TRBV7-9,TRBJ2-3,.,.,CASSLVMRRAQGDTQYF,TGTGCCAGCAGCTTAGTTATGAGGCGAGCTCAAGGCGATACGCAGTATTTT
TRBV11-2,TRBJ1-5,TRBD1,.,CASSLLTGGGQPQHF,TGTGCCAGCAGCTTATTAACAGGGGGAGGTCAGCCCCAGCATTTT
TRBV9,TRBJ2-1,TRBD2,.,CASSPSWGRADEQFF,TGTGCCAGCAGCCCCTCTTGGGGGAGGGCCGATGAGCAGTTCTTC
TRBV14,TRBJ1-2,.,.,CASSQDNFYGYTF,TGTGCCAGCAGCCAAGATAATTTCTATGGCTACACCTTC